Shown below are 12 T cell receptor beta chains from a single sample sequenced in a study of Ad26.COV2.S vaccination and SARS-CoV-2 variants. The treatment here: over 15 received Ad26.COV2.S at low or high dose, single or two shots; roughly five received placebo; per-sample allocation not given. Sample collection was performed on day 63 after the first vaccine or placebo injection. The method was immunoSEQ multiplex PCR; TCRdb's version includes in-frame clones alone and lacks a portion of them. This table has under 550,000 clones, 90% appearing once. This specimen was peripheral blood, taken in a trial of Ad26.COV2.S vaccine versus placebo. Source of these receptors: a person between 18 and 65 years old who received the Ad26.COV2.S COVID-19 vaccine or a placebo.

CDR3: CASSYRQSYEQYF. Written as DNA, the CDR3 is TGTGCCAGCAGTTACCGACAGTCCTACGAGCAGTACTTC. The chain links TRBV6-2 or TRBV6-3 to TRBJ2-7; D may be TRBD1 (5 bases). The CDR3 covers 13 residues. Trimming removed 2 bases from V and 1 base from J, with 6 bases in between. The germline V gene encodes CDR1 MNHEY and CDR2 SVGEGT.

As to this clone: Other nucleotide sequences in the sample specify the same CDR3. V usage is TRBV2 and J usage is TRBJ2-7; 7 bases map to TRBD1. The V and J ends lost 6 bases and 3 bases, in that order; junction bases with no gene match: 2. The CDR3 is 12 residues long. Germline assignment: CDR1 SNHLY and CDR2 FYNNEI. The CDR3 is CASRGDSYEQYF. The CDR3 bases are TGTGCCAGCAGGGGGGACAGCTACGAGCAGTACTTC.

The rearrangement joins TRBV27 to TRBJ2-1, with 8 bases lining up with TRBD1. The CDR3 is 15 amino acids. The junction had 7 bases not matched to a gene; V was cut back by 5 bases and J by 4 bases. CDR1 and CDR2 (germline): MNHEY, SMNVEV (reference sequence). This chain's CDR3 is CASSLRTGMYNEQFF. The CDR3 DNA follows: TGTGCCAGCAGTCTACGGACAGGGATGTACAATGAGCAGTTCTTC.

This clone showed up just once. This rearrangement joins TRBV3-1 (or the pseudogene TRBV3-2) to TRBJ2-7; TRBD2 matches at 10 bases. The CDR3 is made up of 15 amino acids. Trimming at V came to 5 bases and at J to 5 bases, leaving 9 bases not matched to a gene. Germline CDR1 and CDR2: LGHDT and YNNKEL (reference sequence). CDR3 residues: CASSFPGTSVHEQYF. CDR3 coding DNA: TGTGCCAGCAGCTTCCCCGGGACTAGCGTGCACGAGCAGTACTTC.

This chain connects TRBV7-9 to TRBJ2-5, with 10 positions matching TRBD2. V shed 6 bases, J shed 2 bases, and the junction held 3 bases outside the gene matches. The CDR3 is made up of 14 amino acids. The germline CDR1 and CDR2 sequences are SEHNR and FQNEAQ (reference sequence). The chain's CDR3 is CASRHSGGQETQYF. The CDR3 DNA follows: TGTGCCAGCAGGCATAGCGGGGGGCAAGAGACCCAGTACTTC.

The chain combines TRBV10-3 with TRBJ2-3, with 14 nucleotides matching TRBD2. The junction had 3 bases not matched to a gene; V was cut back by 6 bases and J by 1 base. The CDR3 loop spans 16 amino acids. Germline V lookup: CDR1 ENHRY, CDR2 SYGVKD. Here the CDR3 reads CAISPGLAGGTDTQYF. CDR3 nucleotide sequence: TGTGCCATCAGCCCGGGACTAGCGGGAGGCACAGATACGCAGTATTTT.

Only one count was recorded for this clone. The V call is TRBV25-1, the J call TRBJ1-1, with D possibly TRBD1 on 5 matching bases. Trimming removed 4 bases at V and 3 bases at J, with 12 bases between. CDR1 and CDR2 (germline): MGHDK, SYGVNS. This CDR3 has 14 amino acids. The CDR3: CASSAQGRDTEAFF. CDR3 in DNA: TGTGCCAGCAGTGCCCAGGGAAGGGACACTGAAGCTTTCTTT.

The gene calls are TRBV7-2 and TRBJ1-4, with D tentatively TRBD1 (6 bases). This CDR3 has 15 residues. The V gene's germline CDR1 is SGHTA and CDR2 FQGNSA. The V end was cut by 0 bases, the J end by 7 bases, with 12 bases between. The CDR3 DNA reads TGTGCCAGCAGCTTAGCGGGGGGCTACGGTGAAAAACTGTTTTTT. Its translation: CASSLAGGYGEKLFF. Variable domain in full (rest from reference TRBV7-2 and TRBJ1-4): GAGVSQSPSNKVTEKGKDVELRCDPISGHTALYWYRQSLGQGLEFLIYFQGNSAPDKSGLPSDRFSAERTGGSVSTLTIQRTQQEDSAVYLCASSLAGGYGEKLFFGSGTQLSVL.

The J gene is TRBJ2-7, the V gene TRBV7-8; the match to TRBD1 covers 7 bases. Germline-derived CDR1 and CDR2 are SGHVS and FQNEAQ. With V trimmed by 5 bases and J by 5 bases, 12 bases remained unmatched. CDR3 size: 15 residues. In DNA form, the CDR3 reads TGTGCCAGCAGCACGGGACAGCCTTCCTGGGACGAGCAGTACTTC. Translated, it gives CASSTGQPSWDEQYF.

The DNA of the CDR3 is TGTGCCAGCAGCTTCCAATACACAGATACGCAGTATTTT. This encodes CASSFQYTDTQYF. The chain carries TRBV11-3 and TRBJ2-3; D uncertain. Germline CDR1 and CDR2: SGHNT and YENEEA. The CDR3 consists of 13 residues. Deletions cut 3 bases from V and 2 bases from J, with 6 bases between.

This clone has a single count. V gene TRBV19 combines with J gene TRBJ2-7; D is perhaps TRBD1 (5 bases). CDR1 and CDR2 (germline): LNHDA, SQIVND (reference sequence). V lost 2 bases to trimming and J lost 0 bases, with 8 bases between them. The CDR3 sequence is 14 residues long. CDR3 loop: CASSILTGSYEQYF. In nucleotides, the CDR3 is TGTGCCAGTAGTATATTAACAGGCTCCTACGAGCAGTACTTC.

This chain connects TRBV9 to TRBJ1-2; D is unresolved. The CDR3 has 13 residues. With 0 bases removed from V and 4 bases from J, the gap between germline ends came to 7 bases. Looked up from germline, CDR1 is SGDLS and CDR2 is YYNGEE. DNA for the CDR3: TGTGCCAGCAGCGTAGCTCTAAGCTATGGCTACACCTTC. It yields the protein CASSVALSYGYTF.